What follows is one TCR beta chain and its context. The antigen is undetermined. One heparinised blood draw averaging around 120 mL was given by each donor. These data are taken from a study of beta chain features in type 1 diabetes. Across the study: All of the samples together had 85 million to 140 million sorted cells examined. Broader study findings: It was not settled here whether HLA type affects TCRB rearrangement.

What was sequenced were expressed TCRB transcripts, since all of the isolated RNA had been reverse transcribed. Only in-frame clones appear in the TCRdb table, and some are missing; sequencing was by immunoSEQ multiplex PCR. The sample holds fewer than 900,000 clones, 17% seen once. V dropped 7 bases and J dropped 10 bases, with 16 bases sitting between them. Germline-derived CDR1 and CDR2 are MNHNY and SVGAGI (reference sequence). The CDR3 runs to 13 residues. The specimen was naive CD4+ T cells from blood. The receptor was isolated from a woman under 30 in good health. The chain links TRBV6-6 to TRBJ2-2, with a possible D match to TRBD1 (6 bases). CDR3 bases: TGTGCCAGCAAAACACCGACAGGAGTGGAGCTGTTTTTT. It encodes CASKTPTGVELFF.